Listed below are T cell receptor beta chains from one sample, sequenced in a study of patients and donors after allogeneic stem cell transplantation. TCRdb ran MiXCR on the RT-PCR reads and lists one entry per CDR3 protein. The sample lists approximately 38,000 distinct CDR3 sequences, roughly 30% occurring once. The sequenced sample consisted of blood, either unsorted or a sorted T cell fraction (not recorded which). The receptors here all came from a human donor who was either an allogeneic HSCT recipient or a stem cell or donor lymphocyte infusion donor (not recorded which). It is not recorded whose cells these are; they may come from a transplant donor. Both conserved end residues are part of each CDR3. The D gene is left open where the match is weak. For some rows the clone size is stated as once, few or many, or as a class when expanded; others skip it.

abundance: many; d_gene: -; j_gene: TRBJ1-1; v_gene: TRBV28; CDR3nt: TGTGCCAGCAGTACGGACGAGGAGATAGCTTTCTTT; CDR3aa: CASSTDEEIAFF
abundance: -; d_gene: -; j_gene: TRBJ2-7; v_gene: TRBV20-1; CDR3nt: TGCAGTGCCACCCTAGACTACGAGCAGTACTTC; CDR3aa: CSATLDYEQYF
abundance: few; d_gene: TRBD2; j_gene: TRBJ2-1; v_gene: TRBV20-1; CDR3nt: TGCAGTGCTAGAGCTAATCTAGCGGGAGGGGAAGGCTCCTACAATGAGCAGTTCTTC; CDR3aa: CSARANLAGGEGSYNEQFF
abundance: few; d_gene: -; j_gene: TRBJ1-1; v_gene: TRBV28; CDR3nt: TGTGCCAGCAGTTCCACGGCCCACACTGAAGCTTTCTTT; CDR3aa: CASSSTAHTEAFF
abundance: many; d_gene: -; j_gene: TRBJ1-5; v_gene: TRBV5-1; CDR3nt: TGCGCCAGCAGCTTGTCAGGGAATCAGCCCCAGCATTTT; CDR3aa: CASSLSGNQPQHF
abundance: -; d_gene: TRBD2; j_gene: TRBJ2-1; v_gene: TRBV7-3; CDR3nt: TGTGCCAGCAGCGAAACTAGCGGGGATTACAATGAGCAGTTCTTC; CDR3aa: CASSETSGDYNEQFF
abundance: few; d_gene: -; j_gene: TRBJ2-7; v_gene: TRBV13; CDR3nt: TGTGCCAGCAGCGGGGGCGGGGCCTACGAGCAGTACTTC; CDR3aa: CASSGGGAYEQYF
abundance: -; d_gene: -; j_gene: TRBJ1-2; v_gene: TRBV29-1; CDR3nt: TGCAGCGTTGAAGATTTATTGGGACAATCTCGTGGCTACACCTTC; CDR3aa: CSVEDLLGQSRGYTF
abundance: -; d_gene: TRBD1; j_gene: TRBJ2-3; v_gene: TRBV7-3; CDR3nt: TGTGCCAGCAGCCCACAGGGGGGCACAGATACGCAGTATTTT; CDR3aa: CASSPQGGTDTQYF
abundance: -; d_gene: -; j_gene: TRBJ1-2; v_gene: TRBV12-3/TRBV12-4; CDR3nt: TGTGCCAGCAGTTTCGTAGGTTATACCTATGGCTACACCTTC; CDR3aa: CASSFVGYTYGYTF
abundance: few; d_gene: -; j_gene: TRBJ1-5; v_gene: TRBV30; CDR3nt: TGTGCCTGGAGTGTCGGCCCTGGGGTCAATCAGCCCCAGCATTTT; CDR3aa: CAWSVGPGVNQPQHF
abundance: -; d_gene: TRBD2; j_gene: TRBJ2-1; v_gene: TRBV20-1; CDR3nt: TGCAGTGCTAGGGGGACTAGCGGATACAATGAGCAGTTCTTC; CDR3aa: CSARGTSGYNEQFF
abundance: many; d_gene: TRBD1; j_gene: TRBJ1-5; v_gene: TRBV29-1; CDR3nt: TGCAGCGAGGCTGCGGACAGGAAGGGTTATAGCAATCAGCCCCAGCATTTT; CDR3aa: CSEAADRKGYSNQPQHF
abundance: -; d_gene: TRBD2; j_gene: TRBJ2-3; v_gene: TRBV15; CDR3nt: TGTGCCACCAGCAGACTGGGACTAGCGGAAAGCACAGATACGCAGTATTTT; CDR3aa: CATSRLGLAESTDTQYF
abundance: -; d_gene: -; j_gene: TRBJ2-7; v_gene: TRBV10-3; CDR3nt: TGTGCCATCAGCGTCATAGTGGGCGAGCAGTACTTC; CDR3aa: CAISVIVGEQYF
abundance: many; d_gene: -; j_gene: TRBJ1-4; v_gene: TRBV20-1; CDR3nt: TGCAGTGCAAAGACGTACGAACTGTTTTTT; CDR3aa: CSAKTYELFF
abundance: -; d_gene: TRBD2; j_gene: TRBJ2-1; v_gene: TRBV5-1; CDR3nt: TGCGCCAGCAGCTTAACCGGGAGGACTTACAATGAGCAGTTCTTC; CDR3aa: CASSLTGRTYNEQFF
abundance: -; d_gene: TRBD2; j_gene: TRBJ2-1; v_gene: TRBV28; CDR3nt: TGTGCCACCGGGAGGGTAAGCTCCTACAATGAGCAGTTCTTC; CDR3aa: CATGRVSSYNEQFF
abundance: few; d_gene: -; j_gene: TRBJ1-5; v_gene: TRBV18; CDR3nt: TGTGCCAGCTCACCACCGGGAGGGTCAAGCAATCAGCCCCAGCATTTT; CDR3aa: CASSPPGGSSNQPQHF
abundance: -; d_gene: -; j_gene: TRBJ1-6; v_gene: TRBV12-3/TRBV12-4; CDR3nt: TGTGCCAGCAGTTTATTTGGCATATTAAATTCACCCCTCCACTTT; CDR3aa: CASSLFGILNSPLHF
abundance: many; d_gene: -; j_gene: TRBJ1-5; v_gene: TRBV12-3/TRBV12-4; CDR3nt: TGTGCCAGCAGTTTAGCGCGGCAGCCCCAGCATTTT; CDR3aa: CASSLARQPQHF
abundance: -; d_gene: -; j_gene: TRBJ2-5; v_gene: TRBV5-1; CDR3nt: TGCGCCAGCAGCTTCCCCCAAGAGACCCAGTACTTC; CDR3aa: CASSFPQETQYF
abundance: many; d_gene: -; j_gene: TRBJ1-6; v_gene: TRBV10-3; CDR3nt: TGTGCCATCAGTTTCGGGACCCAGAATTCACCCCTCCACTTT; CDR3aa: CAISFGTQNSPLHF
abundance: -; d_gene: -; j_gene: TRBJ2-1; v_gene: TRBV4-3; CDR3nt: TGCGCCAGCAGCCTATCTCCGGCTGGCGGCAATGAGCAGTTCTTC; CDR3aa: CASSLSPAGGNEQFF
abundance: few; d_gene: TRBD1; j_gene: TRBJ1-6; v_gene: TRBV4-1; CDR3nt: TGCGCCAGCAGCCGAGGGACAGGGGTTTCACCCCTCCACTTT; CDR3aa: CASSRGTGVSPLHF
abundance: few; d_gene: -; j_gene: TRBJ2-2; v_gene: TRBV7-9; CDR3nt: TGTGCCAGCAGCTTAGACAACCTAACGAACACCGGGGAGCTGTTTTTT; CDR3aa: CASSLDNLTNTGELFF
abundance: -; d_gene: -; j_gene: TRBJ1-4; v_gene: TRBV29-1; CDR3nt: TGCAGCGTTGAGGTTGCCAGGGGAGGTGAAAAACTGTTTTTT; CDR3aa: CSVEVARGGEKLFF